Below, 25 T cell receptor beta chains from the same sample are listed, as sequenced in a study of blood T cell repertoires in COVID-19. Profiling relied on immunoSEQ multiplex PCR, and the TCRdb table lists in-frame clones only, not all of them. The sample gives about 240,000 clones, roughly 85% of which show up once; 5.1% is in the top ten. Sequencing used peripheral blood. These receptors originate from a middle-aged man with COVID-19, enrolled during active disease.

The V gene is TRBV5-1, the J gene TRBJ1-3, with TRBD1 matching 8 bases. V lost 3 bases and J lost 3; bases outside the gene matches: 5. Germline CDR1 and CDR2: SGHRS and YFSETQ. The CDR3 is made up of 15 amino acids. The CDR3 protein is CASSSGQALGNTIYF. For the CDR3, the DNA is TGCGCCAGCAGCTCGGGACAGGCTCTTGGAAACACCATATATTTT.

The V call is TRBV7-9, the J call TRBJ1-6, with 11 positions matching TRBD1. Germline V gives CDR1 SEHNR, CDR2 FQNEAQ (reference sequence). The CDR3 is made up of 19 amino acids. With 4 bases clipped from V and 10 bases from J, the junction kept 18 bases outside the gene matches. The CDR3 here is CASSSGRTGGGLRYSPLHF. The CDR3 bases are TGTGCCAGCAGCTCAGGAAGGACAGGGGGCGGACTCCGGTACTCACCCCTCCACTTT.

The J gene is TRBJ2-4, the V gene TRBV25-1; tentative D call: TRBD1 (5 bases). This CDR3 region has 17 residues. Looked up from germline, CDR1 is MGHDK and CDR2 is SYGVNS. With 3 bases removed from V and 5 bases from J, the gap between germline ends came to 20 bases. CDR3 DNA: TGTGCCAGCAGTGACCACAATTTCGACAGAGAGCAAAACATTCAGTACTTC. This translates into CASSDHNFDREQNIQYF.

This clone is a singleton in its sample. The genes are TRBV6-6 and TRBJ2-7; the D gene is possibly TRBD2 (5 bases). V was clipped by 6 bases and J by 4 bases, with 13 bases between them. Germline CDR1 and CDR2: MNHNY and SVGAGI (reference sequence). The CDR3 sequence is 13 residues long. CDR3 DNA sequence: TGTGCCAGCAGCCCGACTATTTTATACGAGCAGTACTTC. This encodes CASSPTILYEQYF.

The chain couples TRBV5-1 to TRBJ1-1, with TRBD1 matching 7 bases. V lost 0 bases to trimming and J lost 0 bases; unmatched junction nucleotides: 5. The CDR3 runs to 16 residues. Germline V gives CDR1 SGHRS, CDR2 YFSETQ. The CDR3 is CASSLEGDRMNTEAFF. CDR3 sequence (DNA): TGCGCCAGCAGCTTGGAGGGGGACAGAATGAACACTGAAGCTTTCTTT.

The sample holds one count of this clone. Other DNA sequences within the sample encode an identical CDR3. The chain combines TRBV7-9 with TRBJ1-2; a weak D match, TRBD1 (6 bases). CDR1 is SEHNR, CDR2 FQNEAQ, per germline (reference sequence). This CDR3 is 13 amino acids long. Trimming took 5 bases from V and 2 from J, leaving 9 bases between them. The CDR3 coding sequence is TGTGCCAGCAGCCACGGACAGAACTATGGCTACACCTTC. Amino acids: CASSHGQNYGYTF.

The V and J genes are TRBV10-3 and TRBJ2-7; D is unclear. Per germline, CDR1 ENHRY and CDR2 SYGVKD. The CDR3 spans 14 residues. The germline V and J ends were trimmed by 2 bases and 5 bases, with 13 bases remaining between them. CDR3 residues: CAISEPTTNHEQYF. In DNA, the CDR3 is TGTGCCATCAGTGAGCCCACTACGAACCACGAGCAGTACTTC.

Relative to its sample, this clone is large. CDR3 protein: CASGLAGGAYNEQFF. CDR3 DNA: TGTGCCAGCGGACTAGCGGGGGGGGCCTACAATGAGCAGTTCTTC. The gene calls are TRBV7-2 and TRBJ2-1; 15 nucleotides match TRBD2. There are 15 residues in the CDR3. The V gene end was trimmed by 8 bases and the J gene end by 2 bases; junction bases not matched to a gene: 1. Germline lookup yields CDR1 SGHTA and CDR2 FQGNSA.

The chain joins TRBV5-1 to TRBJ2-2; TRBD2 matches 11 bases. CDR1 is SGHRS and CDR2 is YFSETQ in the germline V gene. The trim removed 4 bases at V and 7 bases at J, leaving 9 bases unmatched. The CDR3 is made up of 16 amino acids. The CDR3 DNA follows: TGCGCCAGCAGCATAGGACTAGCGGGCCATCTCGGGGAGCTGTTTTTT. This sequence encodes CASSIGLAGHLGELFF.

This chain uses TRBV19 with TRBJ1-5, with 7 nucleotides matching TRBD1. J lost 4 bases, V lost 6 bases, and 6 bases had no gene match. This CDR3 region has 14 residues. Germline V gene lookup returns CDR1 LNHDA and CDR2 SQIVND (reference sequence). The CDR3 region has the DNA TGTGCCAGTAGCCGCCGGGACAGAAATCAGCCCCAGCATTTT. It is translated as CASSRRDRNQPQHF.

V and J are TRBV28 and TRBJ2-1; tentatively, D is TRBD2 (6 bases). In germline, CDR1 is MDHEN, CDR2 SYDVKM. The CDR3 is 17 residues long. Trimming cost V 3 bases and J 7 bases, with 22 bases left between them. DNA of the CDR3: TGTGCCAGCAGTTTTCCCTCTAGCGACCGCCTTGTTAATGAGCAGTTCTTC. The encoded protein is CASSFPSSDRLVNEQFF.

This chain links TRBV5-8 with TRBJ2-7; D is possibly TRBD2 (6 bases). This CDR3 comprises 13 residues. The V end was cut by 4 bases, the J end by 4 bases, with 12 bases between. In germline, CDR1 is SGHTS, CDR2 YDEGEE. DNA for the CDR3: TGTGCCAGCAGCCCTCCGGGGGAGTACGAGCAGTACTTC. Translation gives CASSPPGEYEQYF.

The rearrangement uses TRBV7-6 and TRBJ2-7, with D perhaps TRBD2 (5 bases). The V end lost 0 bases, the J end lost 3 bases, and 6 bases lay between the germline ends. This CDR3 contains 13 residues. Germline assignment: CDR1 SGHVS and CDR2 FNYEAQ. Written as DNA, the CDR3 is TGTGCCAGCAGCTTAGCGAGGGACTACGAGCAGTACTTC. It yields the protein CASSLARDYEQYF.

The J gene is TRBJ2-1, the V gene TRBV18; tentative D call: TRBD1 (6 bases). This CDR3 has 15 amino acids. Per germline, CDR1 KGHSH and CDR2 LQKENI. V was pared by 6 bases and J by 9 bases, with 21 bases between. The CDR3, as DNA: TGTGCCAGCTCCCTCGGGGAGTTGGACAGAACTGAGCAGTTCTTC. Translating gives CASSLGELDRTEQFF.

The gene calls are TRBV11-2 and TRBJ2-1, with 11 bases matching TRBD2. Germline loops: CDR1 SGHAT, CDR2 FQNNGV. The CDR3 covers 17 residues. V lost 5 bases and J lost 2; bases outside the gene matches: 8. As DNA, the CDR3 is TGTGCCAGCAGCAGGGTAGCGGGGGGGCCCACCTACAATGAGCAGTTCTTC. It yields the protein CASSRVAGGPTYNEQFF.

J is TRBJ2-7 and V is TRBV7-9; D not resolved. The CDR3 has 15 amino acids. Germline assignment: CDR1 SEHNR and CDR2 FQNEAQ (reference sequence). V was trimmed by 1 base and J by 3 bases, leaving 13 bases between them. CDR3 protein: CASSLDPLVGYEQYF. DNA for the CDR3: TGTGCCAGCAGCTTAGACCCCCTGGTCGGCTACGAGCAGTACTTC.

This chain uses TRBV4-1 with TRBJ2-2, with D maybe TRBD2 (5 bases). Trimming pared 1 base from V and 3 bases from J, leaving 9 bases between. The CDR3 is 15 amino acids. Germline CDR1 is MGHRA and CDR2 is YSYEKL. The CDR3 loop is CASSQGETYTGELFF. CDR3 bases: TGCGCCAGCAGCCAAGGGGAGACCTACACCGGGGAGCTGTTTTTT.

This clone came up once. The chain carries TRBV29-1 and TRBJ1-3; the D gene is possibly TRBD1 (6 bases). From germline, CDR1 is SQVTM and CDR2 ANQGSEA. V shed 5 bases and J shed 0 bases, with 11 bases lying between them. The CDR3 runs 14 residues. The CDR3 region is CSVKDSLSGNTIYF. Here the CDR3 DNA reads TGCAGCGTTAAGGACAGTCTCTCTGGAAACACCATATATTTT.

The chain carries TRBV25-1 and TRBJ2-5; TRBD2 matches at 8 bases. The length of the CDR3 is 13 residues. Germline-derived CDR1 and CDR2 are MGHDK and SYGVNS. V gave up 7 bases and J gave up 4 bases; unmatched junction bases: 5. The CDR3 nucleotides are TGTGCCAGCAACCACCGGGGGGGAGAGACCCAGTACTTC. It is translated as CASNHRGGETQYF. Together with reference TRBV25-1 and TRBJ2-5, the CDR3 gives the full variable domain: EADIYQTPRYLVIGTGKKITLECSQTMGHDKMYWYQQDPGMELHLIHYSYGVNSTEKGDLSSESTVSRIRTEHFPLTLESARPSHTSQYLCASNHRGGETQYFGPGTRLLVL.

The chain recombines TRBV9 with TRBJ1-1; 10 nucleotides agree with TRBD1. This CDR3 comprises 17 residues. The V and J ends lost 4 bases and 0 bases, in that order; junction bases with no gene match: 9. Germline CDR1 and CDR2: SGDLS and YYNGEE. The CDR3 loop reads CASSLGTGVQMNTEAFF. For the CDR3, the DNA is TGTGCCAGCAGCCTCGGGACAGGGGTTCAAATGAACACTGAAGCTTTCTTT.

This chain connects TRBV13 to TRBJ2-1; 9 bases agree with TRBD2. The germline CDR1 and CDR2 sequences are PRHDT and FYEKMQ (reference sequence). The V gene end was trimmed by 4 bases and the J gene end by 4 bases; junction bases not matched to a gene: 11. This CDR3 is built from 17 residues. The CDR3 loop reads CASSSTTGTSIYNEQFF. The CDR3 nucleotides are TGTGCCAGCAGCTCAACAACCGGGACTAGCATTTACAATGAGCAGTTCTTC.

The gene calls are TRBV30 and TRBJ1-1; D is possibly TRBD1 (5 bases). Germline V gene sequence: CDR1 GTSNPN, CDR2 SVGIG (reference sequence). V was cut by 4 bases and J by 4 bases, with 13 bases left in between. This CDR3 is built from 13 residues. CDR3 region: CAWNRGSFTEAFF. CDR3 in DNA: TGTGCCTGGAATCGGGGGTCTTTCACTGAAGCTTTCTTT.

The gene calls are TRBV21-1 and TRBJ2-3; TRBD1 is taken as the D call from the table, unchecked against the DNA. TRBV21-1 is flagged as a pseudogene. This CDR3 has 16 residues. The CDR3 region is CASRMKEQGSTDTQYF. The CDR3 DNA is TGTGCCAGCAGAATGAAAGAACAGGGAAGCACAGATACGCAGTATTTT.

The V and J genes are TRBV10-2 and TRBJ1-5; 8 bases fit TRBD1. Germline loops: CDR1 WSHSY, CDR2 SAAADI. The CDR3 loop spans 14 amino acids. Trimming removed 3 bases from V and 7 bases from J; junction bases left unmatched: 5. The CDR3 is CASSDRTGWQPQHF. The CDR3 nucleotides read TGCGCCAGCAGTGATCGGACAGGGTGGCAGCCCCAGCATTTT.

In its sample, this clone was seen once. The chain combines TRBV3-1 (or the pseudogene TRBV3-2) with TRBJ2-2, with D unresolved. Germline V gene data show CDR1 as LGHDT and CDR2 as YNNKEL (reference sequence). Trimming removed 2 bases at V and 6 bases at J, with 7 bases between. This CDR3 region has 13 residues. For the CDR3, the DNA is TGTGCCAGCAGCCAATTTCGAGCCGGGGAGCTGTTTTTT. It is translated as CASSQFRAGELFF.